This T cell receptor (beta chain) emerged from a study of blood T cell repertoires in COVID-19 (dated by TCRdb to the early 2020s). At the level of the whole study: Collaborator samples came from the United States, Italy and Spain and covered acute and convalescent phases of COVID-19. The repertoires were released in a freely available public database meant as a resource for research on the immune response to SARS-CoV-2. The prospective study material was composed of cDNA or gDNA derived from T cells, B-cell-depleted T cells, or PBMCs. The samples were drawn from two sources: the first 160 participants of the ongoing ImmuneRACE study, and approximately 1,300 subjects contributed by 6 global collaborators. Nearly every sample came with metadata listing a de-identified subject ID, COVID-19 status, age in years and sex. Where available, HLA class I and class II types were taken from metadata supplied by the sample provider and were not determined by assay-based typing. The dataset comprised deeply sampled blood TCRbeta repertoires from subjects exposed to, actively infected with, or recovered from COVID-19. Overall study outcomes, separate from this receptor: How much clinical and demographic metadata was included differed by source and by participant, and the metadata was provided uncurated.

Reading from cysteine to phenylalanine, the CDR3 counts 14 amino acids. CDR3 DNA only is kept here, 42 bases in frame from base 1. Sequences LNHDA (CDR1) and SQIVND (CDR2) are obtained from the germline V gene (reference sequence). Trimming removed 6 bases from V and 1 base from J; the gene matches leave 4 bases unexplained. In Seattle, one collaborating source enrolled patients while the infection was active and tracked those patients longitudinally over the course of disease. Collaborating institutions collected whole blood in K2EDTA tubes following their own protocols. For TCRbeta analysis, collaborators shipped samples as frozen whole blood, isolated PBMCs, or DNA extracted from either of those sample types. TCRbeta CDR3 regions were amplified from genomic DNA by means of the immunoSEQ Assay, a bias-controlled multiplex PCR. Under the source paper's analysis protocol: Nucleated cell counts per sample were estimated from amplification of reference gene primers within the assay. To quantify the absolute abundance of each unique TCRbeta CDR3 rearrangement, sequence reads were collapsed and filtered. For each sample, productive Simpson clonality was calculated as the square root of Simpson's diversity index over productive rearrangements. TCRdb stores this immuneACCESS table with in-frame sequences only. Part of the clones is absent; in the studies checked, under half of the shortfall reflects unresolved V genes, and no reason is known for the rest. The DNA gave D and trimming, while V, J and clone size come from that table. Here the sample has approximately 150,000 clones; 70% to 90% occur a single time. Jointly, the top ten make up under 3% of the sample.

Comment on this clone: No antigen is known for it. Qualities for individual bases were not recorded, and no much larger clone is one base off.

The sequence derives from a woman aged 80 or over with COVID-19, enrolled during active disease. The V and J segments used are TRBV19 and TRBJ1-1; 8 bases in the junction line up with TRBD1. The source material was peripheral blood. Here the CDR3 is given as CASSPGTGNTEAFF. The DNA sequence is as follows: TGTGCCAGTAGCCCTGGGACAGGGAACACTGAAGCTTTCTTT.